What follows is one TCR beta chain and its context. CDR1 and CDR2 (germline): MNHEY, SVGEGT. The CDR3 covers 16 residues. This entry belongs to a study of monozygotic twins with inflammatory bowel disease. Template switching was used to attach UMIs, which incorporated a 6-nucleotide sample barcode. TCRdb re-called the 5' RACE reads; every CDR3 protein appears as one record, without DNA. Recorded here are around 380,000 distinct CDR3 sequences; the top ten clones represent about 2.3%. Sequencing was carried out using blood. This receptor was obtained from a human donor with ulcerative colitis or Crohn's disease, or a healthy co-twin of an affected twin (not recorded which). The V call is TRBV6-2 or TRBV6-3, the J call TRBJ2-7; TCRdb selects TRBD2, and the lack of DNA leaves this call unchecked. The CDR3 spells CASRFEAGGLIYEQYF.